These 30 T cell receptor beta chains share one sample of origin, sequenced in a study of T-cell reconstitution after alpha-beta-depleted transplantation in children. As it was prepared, the TCRbeta library received unique molecular identifiers. TCRdb re-called the PCR reads through MiXCR, storing one row per CDR3 protein. In the table there are some 490,000 distinct CDR3 sequences, around 13% of which are singletons. The sequenced sample was PBMCs from the stem cell graft donor, obtained from the stem cell graft. The receptors were gathered from a human donor who donated a stem cell graft to a child with combined immunodeficiency.

This clonotype has a handful of counts. The chain is built from TRBV12-3 or TRBV12-4 and TRBJ2-3; tentatively, D is TRBD2 (6 bases). CDR3 length: 14 residues. Trimming left V 3 bases short and J 6 bases short, with 13 bases between. CDR3 DNA: TGTGCCAGCAGTTTCTCCGGGGGTGAGGATACGCAGTATTTT. Its translation: CASSFSGGEDTQYF.

This clonotype was counted only a few times. The chain combines TRBV20-1 with TRBJ2-3; the D call may be TRBD1 or TRBD2 (5 bases each). Germline values: CDR1 DFQATT, CDR2 SNEGSKA (reference sequence). The length of the CDR3 is 14 residues. The V and J ends lost 4 bases and 2 bases respectively, with 13 bases between them. CDR3 coding DNA: TGCAGTGCTATGGGTGGGGGATTCACAGATACGCAGTATTTT. Encoded protein: CSAMGGGFTDTQYF.

The chain employs TRBV28 and TRBJ2-2, with 7 bases matching TRBD1. The CDR3 sequence is 15 residues long. V was clipped by 6 bases and J by 3 bases; unmatched bases: 7. Per germline, CDR1 MDHEN and CDR2 SYDVKM. The CDR3 DNA is TGTGCCAGCAGATCAGGGGGATCCTACACCGGGGAGCTGTTTTTT. This translates into CASRSGGSYTGELFF.

This clonotype was picked up a small number of times. The rearrangement joins TRBV7-8 to TRBJ1-4, with no clear D. This CDR3 contains 13 residues. Trimming cost V 8 bases and J 4 bases, with 11 bases left between them. Germline V gene lookup returns CDR1 SGHVS and CDR2 FQNEAQ. The CDR3: CASGFGVNEKLFF. CDR3 in DNA: TGTGCCAGCGGTTTTGGGGTTAATGAAAAACTGTTTTTT.

The chain has TRBV5-1 and TRBJ2-1, with D unclear. The CDR3 consists of 14 residues. Germline CDR1 and CDR2: SGHRS and YFSETQ. V lost 0 bases and J 8 bases, leaving 12 bases between the germline ends. This CDR3 reads CASSLAPPAHEQFF. The CDR3 DNA follows: TGCGCCAGCAGCTTGGCGCCCCCGGCCCATGAGCAGTTCTTC.

This clonotype has only a few counts. The chain couples TRBV29-1 to TRBJ1-1; unclear D gene. Trimming shortened V by 4 bases and J by 1 base, and 10 bases separated the two germline ends. The V gene's germline CDR1 is SQVTM and CDR2 ANQGSEA. The CDR3 contains 13 residues. In DNA, the CDR3 is TGCAGCGTTGCCTCTATGGGGAACACTGAAGCTTTCTTT. Encoded protein: CSVASMGNTEAFF. Full variable domain (missing parts from reference TRBV29-1 and TRBJ1-1): SAVISQKPSRDICQRGTSLTIQCQVDSQVTMMFWYRQQPGQSLTLIATANQGSEATYESGFVIDKFPISRPNLTFSTLTVSNMSPEDSSIYLCSVASMGNTEAFFGQGTRLTVV.

The chain employs TRBV5-6 and TRBJ2-3, with 7 bases lining up with TRBD2. This CDR3 is 17 amino acids long. Germline values: CDR1 SGHDT, CDR2 YYEEEE. Germline trimming cut 2 bases from V and 1 base from J; bases unmatched to any gene: 10. CDR3 residues: CASSFPGGREGTDTQYF. The CDR3 nucleotides are TGTGCCAGCAGCTTTCCCGGCGGGAGAGAGGGCACAGATACGCAGTATTTT. Full variable domain (missing parts from reference TRBV5-6 and TRBJ2-3): DAGVTQSPTHLIKTRGQQVTLRCSPKSGHDTVSWYQQALGQGPQFIFQYYEEEERQRGNFPDRFSGHQFPNYSSELNVNALLLGDSALYLCASSFPGGREGTDTQYFGPGTRLTVL.

The table lists this clonotype with many counts. The chain joins TRBV5-1 to TRBJ2-2; a possible D gene is TRBD1 (5 bases). Trimming took off 3 bases at V and 3 bases at J, with 9 bases between the two ends. Germline CDR1 is SGHRS and CDR2 is YFSETQ. CDR3 length: 14 amino acids. Written as DNA, the CDR3 is TGCGCCAGCAGCTGGTCAGGGTACACCGGGGAGCTGTTTTTT. Protein sequence: CASSWSGYTGELFF.

This clonotype was seen many times. This sequence joins TRBV28 and TRBJ1-5, with D unclear. Per germline, CDR1 MDHEN and CDR2 SYDVKM. The CDR3 consists of 15 residues. V shed 7 bases and J shed 3 bases, with 16 bases lying between them. The CDR3 here is CASKRPDKTNQPQHF. The CDR3 nucleotides are TGTGCCAGCAAGCGACCCGACAAAACCAATCAGCCCCAGCATTTT. Based on the CDR3 plus reference TRBV28 and TRBJ1-5, the full variable domain is DVKVTQSSRYLVKRTGEKVFLECVQDMDHENMFWYRQDPGLGLRLIYFSYDVKMKEKGDIPEGYSVSREKKERFSLILESASTNQTSMYLCASKRPDKTNQPQHFGDGTRLSIL.

This clonotype was recorded many times. V usage is TRBV7-3 and J usage is TRBJ2-1; the match to TRBD2 covers 7 bases. Trimming cost V 3 bases and J 6 bases; bases outside gene matches: 2. The CDR3 totals 13 residues. The germline V gene has CDR1 SGHTA and CDR2 FQGTGA. CDR3 bases: TGTGCCAGCAGCTTCGGGGGGATCAATGAGCAGTTCTTC. Its translation is CASSFGGINEQFF.

There are a few counts of this clonotype. The J gene is TRBJ2-3, the V gene TRBV5-1; D unresolved. The V end was cut by 5 bases, the J end by 2 bases, with 15 bases between. This CDR3 has 15 amino acids. The germline CDR1 and CDR2 sequences are SGHRS and YFSETQ. CDR3 in amino acids: CASRLNNLHTDTQYF. The CDR3, as DNA: TGCGCCAGCAGGCTGAATAACCTCCACACAGATACGCAGTATTTT.

The J gene is TRBJ1-1, the V gene TRBV7-9, with 9 bases lining up with TRBD1. V lost 4 bases to trimming and J lost 4 bases; unmatched junction nucleotides: 4. This CDR3 contains 14 residues. In germline, CDR1 is SEHNR, CDR2 FQNEAQ (reference sequence). CDR3 sequence: CASSSGTGITEAFF. The CDR3 region has the DNA TGTGCCAGCAGCTCCGGGACAGGGATCACTGAAGCTTTCTTT.

There are a few counts of this clonotype. This sequence joins TRBV6-1 and TRBJ1-1; D uncertain. CDR3 size: 15 residues. Germline CDR1 reads MNHNS; CDR2 reads SASEGT. V lost 2 bases, J lost 1 base, and 11 bases lay in between. CDR3 in DNA: TGTGCCAGCAGTGAAACACTTGCGGGGAACACTGAAGCTTTCTTT. This encodes CASSETLAGNTEAFF.

As regards this clonotype: A much larger clone sits a single nucleotide away, making a read error possible. The rearrangement links TRBV12-3 or TRBV12-4 to TRBJ2-3, with 8 bases fitting TRBD1. The CDR3 is 15 amino acids. V lost 1 base, J lost 5 bases, and 5 bases stayed unmatched. CDR3 protein: CASSLGTGRIDTQYF. CDR3 coding DNA: TGTGCCAGCAGTTTAGGGACAGGGCGCATAGATACGCAGTATTTT.

This clonotype was seen a few times. The chain joins TRBV7-2 to TRBJ1-5; 8 nucleotides align to TRBD1. CDR1 SGHTA and CDR2 FQGNSA come from the germline V gene. With 3 bases clipped from V and 9 bases from J, the junction kept 10 bases outside the gene matches. The CDR3 is made up of 15 amino acids. CDR3 protein: CASSFTGQVYGPQHF. As DNA, the CDR3 is TGTGCCAGCAGCTTTACGGGACAGGTATATGGGCCCCAGCATTTT.

This clonotype was recorded a few times. V and J are TRBV24-1 and TRBJ2-7, with 11 bases matching TRBD2. The length of the CDR3 is 16 residues. V lost 4 bases, J lost 3 bases, and 7 bases stayed unmatched. The germline V gene has CDR1 KGHDR and CDR2 SFDVKD. CDR3 in amino acids: CATSDPRGTSGYEQYF. In DNA, the CDR3 is TGTGCCACCAGTGACCCGAGGGGGACTAGCGGCTACGAGCAGTACTTC.

This clonotype was observed at least ten times. The chain links TRBV6-2 or TRBV6-3 to TRBJ1-2, with D maybe TRBD1 (5 bases). Germline V gene sequence: CDR1 MNHEY, CDR2 SVGEGT. This CDR3 is 16 amino acids long. V dropped 2 bases and J dropped 4 bases, with 17 bases sitting between them. The CDR3 loop reads CASSYRGRSSLYGYTF. Here the CDR3 DNA reads TGTGCCAGCAGTTACAGGGGACGGAGCTCCCTCTATGGCTACACCTTC.

In its sample, this clonotype was seen once. This chain connects TRBV20-1 to TRBJ2-1, with D maybe TRBD2 (5 bases). V dropped 0 bases and J dropped 3 bases, with 12 bases sitting between them. CDR1 and CDR2 from the germline V gene are DFQATT and SNEGSKA (reference sequence). The CDR3 covers 15 residues. The CDR3 DNA reads as TGCAGTGCTAGAGATCCCCTAGCTGTCTACAATGAGCAGTTCTTC. Residues: CSARDPLAVYNEQFF.

This clonotype was recorded many times. The chain joins TRBV10-3 to TRBJ2-1; 10 nucleotides match TRBD2. With V trimmed by 2 bases and J by 4 bases, 5 bases remained unmatched. Germline assignment: CDR1 ENHRY and CDR2 SYGVKD. This CDR3 region has 16 residues. This CDR3 is CAISETSGTIYNEQFF. The DNA for the CDR3 is TGTGCCATCAGTGAGACTAGCGGGACTATTTACAATGAGCAGTTCTTC.

The rearrangement uses TRBV5-6 and TRBJ1-2, with TRBD1 as a possible D gene (6 bases). CDR1 is SGHDT, CDR2 YYEEEE, per germline. This CDR3 has 13 residues. V lost 0 bases to trimming and J lost 6 bases, with 9 bases between them. The DNA of the CDR3 is TGTGCCAGCAGCTTGGGGGGGCTGGATGGCTACACCTTC. Amino acids: CASSLGGLDGYTF.

Ten or more counts support this clonotype. The chain joins TRBV5-5 to TRBJ2-5, with 8 bases identical to TRBD2. CDR1 is SGHKS and CDR2 is YYEKEE in the germline V gene (reference sequence). V lost 0 bases to trimming and J lost 5 bases; unmatched junction nucleotides: 9. The CDR3 has 16 amino acids. The CDR3 DNA reads TGTGCCAGCAGCTTGGTCACTAGCGGCCTGGTTGAGACCCAGTACTTC. Protein sequence: CASSLVTSGLVETQYF.

The CDR3 reads CASSEGTSGQGYEQYF. The CDR3, as DNA: TGTGCCAGCAGCGAGGGGACTAGCGGCCAGGGATACGAGCAGTACTTC. This chain uses TRBV7-3 with TRBJ2-7, with 11 positions matching TRBD2. CDR3 length equals 16 residues. From germline, CDR1 is SGHTA and CDR2 FQGTGA. Germline trimming cut 5 bases from V and 4 bases from J; bases unmatched to any gene: 10.

The gene calls are TRBV12-3 or TRBV12-4 and TRBJ1-1, with 7 bases lining up with TRBD1. V lost 3 bases to trimming and J lost 1 base; unmatched junction nucleotides: 2. The CDR3 sequence is 14 residues long. The CDR3 sequence is CASSFRDRNTEAFF. CDR3 DNA: TGTGCCAGCAGTTTCCGGGACAGGAACACTGAAGCTTTCTTT.

The chain has TRBV9 and TRBJ2-2; D perhaps matches TRBD2 (6 bases). The CDR3 consists of 15 residues. Germline loops: CDR1 SGDLS, CDR2 YYNGEE. Trimming cost V 0 bases and J 4 bases, with 10 bases left between them. DNA of the CDR3: TGTGCCAGCAGCGTAGATGGTAGCGGCACCGGGGAGCTGTTTTTT. It yields the protein CASSVDGSGTGELFF. Combining the CDR3 with reference TRBV9 and TRBJ2-2 gives the whole variable domain DSGVTQTPKHLITATGQRVTLRCSPRSGDLSVYWYQQSLDQGLQFLIQYYNGEERAKGNILERFSAQQFPDLHSELNLSSLELGDSALYFCASSVDGSGTGELFFGEGSRLTVL.

Ten or more counts support this clonotype. The genes are TRBV27 and TRBJ2-1; 7 bases map to TRBD1. The CDR3 totals 14 residues. After removal of 5 bases from V and 2 bases from J, the junction contained 3 bases not matched to a gene. Germline loops: CDR1 MNHEY, CDR2 SMNVEV (reference sequence). CDR3: CASSDRAAYNEQFF. In DNA, the CDR3 is TGTGCCAGCAGTGACAGGGCCGCCTACAATGAGCAGTTCTTC.

The table lists this clonotype with a few counts. This chain links TRBV9 with TRBJ1-6, with D possibly being TRBD1 (6 bases). CDR3 size: 15 residues. Germline V gene lookup returns CDR1 SGDLS and CDR2 YYNGEE. Trimming removed 0 bases from V and 4 bases from J, with 8 bases in between. The CDR3 nucleotides read TGTGCCAGCAGCGTAGCCGGACAGTATAATTCACCCCTCCACTTT. It yields the protein CASSVAGQYNSPLHF.

The V call is TRBV15, the J call TRBJ2-7; D gene uncertain. This CDR3 spans 13 amino acids. The germline V gene encodes CDR1 LNHNV and CDR2 YYDKDF (reference sequence). V lost 3 bases and J lost 5, with 11 bases in between. The CDR3 DNA reads as TGTGCCACCAGCAGGGGTCGACCCGACGAGCAGTACTTC. Its protein is CATSRGRPDEQYF.

This clonotype was picked up a small number of times. The chain uses TRBV12-3 or TRBV12-4 and TRBJ2-7, with a weak D call TRBD1 (6 bases). Trimming left V 5 bases short and J 6 bases short, with 17 bases between. The CDR3 contains 14 residues. The CDR3 region is CASSMSGHVGEQYF. DNA of the CDR3: TGTGCCAGCAGTATGTCGGGACACGTAGGCGAGCAGTACTTC.

This clonotype was detected many times. The chain uses TRBV27 and TRBJ1-2; TRBD1 agrees at 7 bases. The CDR3 spans 14 residues. With V trimmed by 6 bases and J by 4 bases, 8 bases remained unmatched. Germline CDR1 is MNHEY and CDR2 is SMNVEV (reference sequence). This CDR3 reads CASSPGTASYGYTF. The CDR3 coding sequence is TGTGCCAGCAGCCCTGGGACAGCCTCCTATGGCTACACCTTC.

This clonotype occurred many times. The chain has TRBV20-1 and TRBJ2-7; D unresolved. Trimming stripped 2 bases from V and 7 bases from J, with 12 bases between. Germline CDR1 and CDR2: DFQATT and SNEGSKA (reference sequence). CDR3 length: 12 amino acids. In DNA, the CDR3 is TGCAGTGCTAGATCTATGACCGGGGAGCAGTACTTC. Amino acid sequence: CSARSMTGEQYF.